This T cell receptor (beta chain) was captured in a study of human T cells and chemical hapten exposure. General study points: Large CDR3 similarity clusters arose significantly more often from expanded TCRs than from controls.

Unique molecular identifiers were linked by the library to individual cDNA molecules. Using its own MiXCR run on the RACE reads, TCRdb lists one record per CDR3 protein. The top ten clones hold roughly 1.5% of a sample with around 70,000 distinct CDR3 sequences, roughly 10% of them seen once. This clonotype showed up many times. Its target is unknown. Specified time point: patch test 3, about 24 weeks after DPC sensitization. Stated treatment: therapeutic diphenylcyclopropenone sensitization with weekly scalp DPC. The V and J ends lost 0 bases and 5 bases respectively, with 20 bases between them. Germline-derived CDR1 and CDR2 are LGHDT and YNNKEL (reference sequence). This CDR3 spans 17 amino acids.

The sample consisted of whole blood, taken in connection with sensitization to the hapten diphenylcyclopropenone (DPC). This sequence was found in a woman in her forties or fifties with alopecia areata. Some clones in this sample may be carry-over from other donors' samples. The J gene is TRBJ2-7, the V gene TRBV3-1; maybe TRBD1 (6 bases). CDR3 in amino acids: CASSQDNFGRGRHEQYF. The CDR3 bases are TGTGCCAGCAGCCAAGATAACTTTGGAAGGGGGAGACACGAGCAGTACTTC.